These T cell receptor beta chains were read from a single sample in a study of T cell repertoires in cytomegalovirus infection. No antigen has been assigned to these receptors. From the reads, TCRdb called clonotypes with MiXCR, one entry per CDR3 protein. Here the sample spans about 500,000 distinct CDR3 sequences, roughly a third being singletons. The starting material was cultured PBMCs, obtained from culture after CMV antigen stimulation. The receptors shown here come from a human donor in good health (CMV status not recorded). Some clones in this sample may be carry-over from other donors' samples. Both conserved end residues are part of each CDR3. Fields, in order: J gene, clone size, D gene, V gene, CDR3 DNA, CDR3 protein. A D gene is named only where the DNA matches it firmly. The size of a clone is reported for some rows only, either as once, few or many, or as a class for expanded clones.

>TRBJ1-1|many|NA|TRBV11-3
TGTGCCAGCAGCTTCCCCCGGTCGGACACTGAAGCTTTCTTT
CASSFPRSDTEAFF
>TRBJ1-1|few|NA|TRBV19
TGTGCCAGTAGTATAGAAGACATTTCCCGAGAAGCTTTCTTT
CASSIEDISREAFF
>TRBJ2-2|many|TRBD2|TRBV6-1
TGTGCCAGCAGTGAACTAGCGGGAGCCGGGGAGCTGTTTTTT
CASSELAGAGELFF
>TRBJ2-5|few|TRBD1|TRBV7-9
TGTGCCAGCAGTCAACGGACAGGCTTTGAGACCCAGTACTTC
CASSQRTGFETQYF
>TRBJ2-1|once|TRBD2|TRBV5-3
TGTGCCAACGGACTAGCGCGCGACAATGAGCAGTTCTTC
CANGLARDNEQFF
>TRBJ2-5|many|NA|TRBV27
TGTGCCAGCAGGAGAACTAGTTATGGAGAGACCCAGTACTTC
CASRRTSYGETQYF
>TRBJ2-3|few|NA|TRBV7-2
TGTGCCAGCAGCGCTCAGGGGCGGAGCACAGATACGCAGTATTTT
CASSAQGRSTDTQYF
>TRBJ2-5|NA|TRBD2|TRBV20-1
TGCAGTGCCAGGGAAAATAGCGGGAGTAAGGGCCAAGAGACCCAGTACTTC
CSARENSGSKGQETQYF
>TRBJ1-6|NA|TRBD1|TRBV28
TGTGCCAGCAGTTTATTAGGGACAGTTCCCTATAATTCACCCCTCCACTTT
CASSLLGTVPYNSPLHF
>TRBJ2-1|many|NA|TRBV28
TGTGCCAGCAGTCCATCCCCGGGCAATGAGCAGTTCTTC
CASSPSPGNEQFF
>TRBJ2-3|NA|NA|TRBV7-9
TGTGCCAGCAGCCCACGGGGTGTTACAGATACGCAGTATTTT
CASSPRGVTDTQYF
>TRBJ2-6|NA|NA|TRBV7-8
TGTGCCAGCAGCTTAGGACAGACCTCTGGGGCCAACGTCCTGACTTTC
CASSLGQTSGANVLTF
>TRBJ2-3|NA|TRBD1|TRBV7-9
TGTGCCAGCGGACGACAGGGGGGGCTCACAGATACGCAGTATTTT
CASGRQGGLTDTQYF
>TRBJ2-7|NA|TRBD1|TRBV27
TGTGCCAGCAGTTTCCTCGACAGGGACGAGCAGTACTTC
CASSFLDRDEQYF
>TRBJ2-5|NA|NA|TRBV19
TGTGCCAGTAGTATAGTCCGGGAGGAGACCCAGTACTTC
CASSIVREETQYF
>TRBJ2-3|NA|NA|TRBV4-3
TGCGCCAGCAGCCTTGGAGGAGGGGGAGGGTCTACAGATACGCAGTATTTT
CASSLGGGGGSTDTQYF
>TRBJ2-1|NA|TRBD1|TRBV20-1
TGCAGTGCTTACGCGGACAGGCGAATTGGCAATGAGCAGTTCTTC
CSAYADRRIGNEQFF
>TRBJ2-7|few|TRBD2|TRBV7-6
TGTGCCAGCAGCCCTGGGTTACCAGCGGGAATGTACGAGCAGTACTTC
CASSPGLPAGMYEQYF
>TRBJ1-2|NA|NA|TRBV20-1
TGCAGTGCTAGGATACAACGGACAAATTGGCTGGGAAGTAGTGGCTACACCTTC
CSARIQRTNWLGSSGYTF
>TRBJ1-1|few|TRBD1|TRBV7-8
TGTGCCAGCAGCCCAAAGGCAAAGGACAGGGTGGTCACTGAAGCTTTCTTT
CASSPKAKDRVVTEAFF
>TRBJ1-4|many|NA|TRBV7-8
TGTGCCAGCAGCGTAACCGGGACCGTAGCTGAAAAACTGTTTTTT
CASSVTGTVAEKLFF
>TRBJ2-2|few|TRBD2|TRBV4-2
TGTGCCAGCAGCCCAAGGACTAGCCTAATGGGAACCGGGGAGCTGTTTTTT
CASSPRTSLMGTGELFF
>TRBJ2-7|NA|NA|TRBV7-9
TGTGCCAGCAGTTCACTATCCGGGACGGCGTTGAGTATGCAGTACTTC
CASSSLSGTALSMQYF
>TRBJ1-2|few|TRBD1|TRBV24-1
TGTGCCACCACCCCGGGACAGGGTAACTATGGCTACACCTTC
CATTPGQGNYGYTF
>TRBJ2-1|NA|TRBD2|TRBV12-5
TGTGCTAGTGGTTTAGCGGGAGGACCCTACAATGAGCAGTTCTTC
CASGLAGGPYNEQFF
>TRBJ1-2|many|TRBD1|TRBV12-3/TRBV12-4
TGTGCCAGCAGTTCCTCCGGGACAGGGAATCCCTCTAACTATGGCTACACCTTC
CASSSSGTGNPSNYGYTF
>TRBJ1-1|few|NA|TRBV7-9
TGTGCCAGCAGCTGGGAAGGGAACACTGAAGCTTTCTTT
CASSWEGNTEAFF
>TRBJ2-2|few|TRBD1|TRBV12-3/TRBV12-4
TGTGCCAGCAGCCGTGGACAGGGGGCTACCGGGGAGCTGTTTTTT
CASSRGQGATGELFF
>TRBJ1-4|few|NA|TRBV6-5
TGTGCCAGCAGGGGGACGGACGAAAAACTGTTTTTT
CASRGTDEKLFF
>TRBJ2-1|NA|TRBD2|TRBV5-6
TGTGCCAGCAGCTACGGCCTAGCGGGAGTCCCGTTCTTC
CASSYGLAGVPFF
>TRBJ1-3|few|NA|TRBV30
TGTGCCTGGAGTTTAGGGACTGACTCCTCTGGAAACACCATATATTTT
CAWSLGTDSSGNTIYF
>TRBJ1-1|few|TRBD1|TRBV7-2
TGTGCCAGCAGCGCGGGACAGGGGGCGCACACTGAAGCTTTCTTT
CASSAGQGAHTEAFF
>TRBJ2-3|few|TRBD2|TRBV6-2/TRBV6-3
TGTGCCAGCAGTTACCCGAGGAGGGTATCAACTAGCGATACCAGCACAGATACGCAGTATTTT
CASSYPRRVSTSDTSTDTQYF
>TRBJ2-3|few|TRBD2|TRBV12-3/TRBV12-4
TGTGCCAGCAGGATACTAGCGGGAGGAACCACAGATACGCAGTATTTT
CASRILAGGTTDTQYF
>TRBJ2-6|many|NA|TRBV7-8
TGTGCCAGCGGGGACACACAGTTCTCTGGGGCCAACGTCCTGACTTTC
CASGDTQFSGANVLTF
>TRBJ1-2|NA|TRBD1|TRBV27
TGTGCCAGCAAATCAGGGGGCGGCTACACCTTC
CASKSGGGYTF
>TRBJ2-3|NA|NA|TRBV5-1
TGCGCCAGCAGCTTTAGCGAGTTCACAGATACGCAGTATTTT
CASSFSEFTDTQYF
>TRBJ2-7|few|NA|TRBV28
TGTGCCAGCAGTTTACCCGCGGGACCCTACGAGCAGTACTTC
CASSLPAGPYEQYF
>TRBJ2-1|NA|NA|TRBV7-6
TGTGCCAGCAGCTTAGCGCCCGGCGGGACCTACAATGAGCAGTTCTTC
CASSLAPGGTYNEQFF
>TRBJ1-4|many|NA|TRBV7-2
TGTGCCAGCAGCCATTGGGGCGCCAGGGTGGATGAAAAACTGTTTTTT
CASSHWGARVDEKLFF
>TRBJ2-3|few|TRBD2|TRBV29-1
TGCAGCGTGGGTAATAGCGGGATTGTCGCAGATACGCAGTATTTT
CSVGNSGIVADTQYF
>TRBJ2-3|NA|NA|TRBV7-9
TGTGCCAGCAGCGTGGCGAGAGGGACAGATACGCAGTATTTT
CASSVARGTDTQYF
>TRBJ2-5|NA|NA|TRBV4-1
TGCGCCAGCAGCCAGGGGGAATCCTCGGAGACCCAGTACTTC
CASSQGESSETQYF
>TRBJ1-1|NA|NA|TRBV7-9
TGTGCCAGCAGCCCATTATTTGAGGCGAACACTGAAGCTTTCTTT
CASSPLFEANTEAFF
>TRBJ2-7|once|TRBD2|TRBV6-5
TGTGCCAGCAGTTTCTTGGGACTATACTCCTACGAGCAGTACTTC
CASSFLGLYSYEQYF
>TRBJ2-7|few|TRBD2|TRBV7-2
TGTGCCAGCAGCTTATCCGCTTCCAGCGGGAGGGCCTACGAGCAGTACTTC
CASSLSASSGRAYEQYF
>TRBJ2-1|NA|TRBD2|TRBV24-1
TGTGCCACCAGGGCCGCTAGCGGGAGGAATGAGCAGTTCTTC
CATRAASGRNEQFF
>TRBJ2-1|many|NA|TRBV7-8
TGTGCCAGCAGCTCCACCGTGTTAAGCTCCTACAATGAGCAGTTCTTC
CASSSTVLSSYNEQFF
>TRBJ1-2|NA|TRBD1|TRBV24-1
TGTGCCACCAGTGACCCCGACAGGGGATCTGGCTACACCTTC
CATSDPDRGSGYTF
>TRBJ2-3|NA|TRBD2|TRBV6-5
TGTGCCAGCAGTTACGGGGGAGGGATCGGGTTTGATACGCAGTATTTT
CASSYGGGIGFDTQYF
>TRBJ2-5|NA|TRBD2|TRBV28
TGTGCCAGCGGACCCTGGACTAGCGGCGAAGAGACCCAGTACTTC
CASGPWTSGEETQYF
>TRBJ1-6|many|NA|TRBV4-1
TGCGCCAGCAGCCAAGTTGGGGGGCGGACTAATTCACCCCTCCACTTT
CASSQVGGRTNSPLHF
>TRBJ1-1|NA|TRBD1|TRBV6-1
TGTGCCAGCTCAAACCGAGCAGGGGGAGGGACTGAAGCTTTCTTT
CASSNRAGGGTEAFF